This T cell receptor (beta chain) was sequenced during a study of T cell repertoires in cytomegalovirus infection. Study-wide results and caveats: HLA-C-restricted CMV clonotypes gave the most frequent clonotype in two of eight donors.

This clonotype appeared a few times. The antigen remains unidentified. TCRdb called the reads again in MiXCR, with one record for every CDR3 protein. This sample yields 300,000 to 400,000 distinct CDR3 sequences, of which around 29% are seen a single time; 20% belongs to the top ten. The TCR sequence derives from a human donor in good health (CMV status not recorded). Some clones in this sample may be carry-over from other donors' samples. Sequenced here: cultured PBMCs, sampled from culture after CMV antigen stimulation.

DNA for the CDR3: TGCGCCAGCAGCTTGGAGGGCCGGAGCAATCAGCCCCAGCATTTT. It codes for CASSLEGRSNQPQHF. The chain couples TRBV5-1 to TRBJ1-5; D call uncertain. Germline assignment: CDR1 SGHRS and CDR2 YFSETQ. This CDR3 contains 15 residues. The germline V and J ends were trimmed by 0 bases and 1 base, with 8 bases remaining between them.